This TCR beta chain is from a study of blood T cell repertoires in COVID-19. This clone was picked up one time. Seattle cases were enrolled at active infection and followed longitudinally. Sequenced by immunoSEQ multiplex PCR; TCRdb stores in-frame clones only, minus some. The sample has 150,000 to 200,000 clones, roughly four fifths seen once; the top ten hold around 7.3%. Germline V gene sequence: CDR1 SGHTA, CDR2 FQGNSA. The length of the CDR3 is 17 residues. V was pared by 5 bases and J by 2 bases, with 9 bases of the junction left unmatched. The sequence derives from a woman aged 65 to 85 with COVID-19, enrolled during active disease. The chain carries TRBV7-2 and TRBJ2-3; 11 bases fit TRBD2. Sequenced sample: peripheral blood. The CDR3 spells CASSLTGTSGSTDTQYF. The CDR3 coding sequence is TGTGCCAGCAGCCTTACTGGGACTAGCGGCTCCACAGATACGCAGTATTTT.